This is a list of T cell receptor beta chains from one sample in a study of shared clonotypes between healthy human individuals. Some clones are missing from TCRdb's copy, which holds only in-frame ones; the method was immunoSEQ multiplex PCR. The sample shows around 700,000 clones, less than 85% of them seen only once. Sequenced: memory CD4+ T cells sorted from blood. These receptor sequences come from a woman younger than 45 in good health. The CDR3 runs from the conserved cysteine through the conserved F or W. The order of the fields is V gene, clone size, J gene, D gene, CDR3 protein, CDR3 DNA. D genes are given only for firm matches. Clone sizes are given selectively: once, few, many, or a class where the clone is expanded.

>TRBV6-1|many|TRBJ2-7|TRBD2
CASSVGTSSYEQYF
TGTGCCAGCAGTGTCGGGACTAGCAGCTACGAGCAGTACTTC
>TRBV30|NA|TRBJ1-2|NA
CAWSLGGSGGYTF
TGTGCCTGGAGTTTAGGGGGTTCGGGTGGCTACACCTTC
>TRBV4-2|NA|TRBJ1-1|TRBD1
CAAAKRQGDTEAFF
TGTGCGGCAGCCAAGAGACAGGGTGACACTGAAGCTTTCTTT
>TRBV28|NA|TRBJ2-5|NA
CASSLSREQETQYF
TGTGCCAGCAGTTTATCCAGGGAACAAGAGACCCAGTACTTC
>TRBV10-2|NA|TRBJ2-1|NA
CASSELKGGNEQFF
TGCGCCAGCAGTGAATTAAAGGGCGGGAATGAGCAGTTCTTC
>TRBV2|NA|TRBJ1-1|TRBD1
CASASGDSRTEAFF
TGTGCCAGCGCGTCAGGGGACAGTCGGACTGAAGCTTTCTTT
>TRBV5-1|few|TRBJ1-5|TRBD1
CASSLGTGNQPQHF
TGCGCCAGCAGCCTCGGGACAGGCAATCAGCCCCAGCATTTT
>TRBV7-9|NA|TRBJ2-5|NA
CASSRERGRETQYF
TGTGCCAGCAGCCGAGAGAGGGGACGGGAGACCCAGTACTTC
>TRBV7-2|few|TRBJ1-1|TRBD1
CASSLVEGAVTEAFF
TGTGCCAGCAGCTTAGTAGAGGGGGCAGTCACTGAAGCTTTCTTT
>TRBV20-1|NA|TRBJ2-1|NA
CSARVYNEQFF
TGCAGTGCTAGAGTCTACAATGAGCAGTTCTTC
>TRBV30|NA|TRBJ2-2|NA
CAWSLGGGGAVKLFF
TGTGCCTGGAGCCTAGGCGGAGGTGGAGCAGTGAAACTGTTTTTT
>TRBV28|few|TRBJ2-1|TRBD2
CASSSGTRLNEQFF
TGTGCCAGCAGTTCAGGGACTAGGCTCAATGAGCAGTTCTTC
>TRBV19|NA|TRBJ2-7|TRBD2
CASSKLAGSFYEQYF
TGTGCCAGTAGTAAGCTAGCGGGATCCTTCTACGAGCAGTACTTC
>TRBV7-9|NA|TRBJ2-5|NA
CASSQDPRQQYF
TGTGCCAGCAGCCAGGACCCCCGACAGCAGTACTTC
>TRBV28|few|TRBJ2-2|NA
CASDRPNTGELFF
TGTGCCAGCGACAGGCCTAACACCGGGGAGCTGTTTTTT
>TRBV4-2|NA|TRBJ2-1|TRBD2
CASSQLTGTTRSNEQFF
TGTGCCAGCAGCCAATTAACCGGGACTACGCGTTCCAATGAGCAGTTCTTC
>TRBV5-1|NA|TRBJ1-1|NA
CASSPGPRVATEAFF
TGCGCCAGCAGCCCGGGACCCAGAGTGGCCACTGAAGCTTTCTTT
>TRBV27|NA|TRBJ1-2|NA
CASSLSYSGGYLYGYTF
TGTGCCAGCAGTTTATCCTACAGTGGGGGCTACCTTTATGGCTACACCTTC
>TRBV27|NA|TRBJ2-7|NA
CASTPSGAYEQYF
TGTGCCAGCACCCCCTCGGGGGCCTACGAGCAGTACTTC
>TRBV2|NA|TRBJ1-5|NA
CASSTTTGRQPQHF
TGTGCCAGCAGTACCACCACGGGACGTCAGCCCCAGCATTTT
>TRBV7-7|NA|TRBJ1-1|NA
CASSLTMNTEAFF
TGTGCCAGCAGCTTAACTATGAACACTGAAGCTTTCTTT
>TRBV5-1|once|TRBJ2-1|NA
CASSRNTREQFF
TGCGCCAGCAGCCGCAACACTAGAGAGCAGTTCTTC
>TRBV11-3|NA|TRBJ2-1|TRBD2
CASSLGASGRYNEQFF
TGTGCCAGCAGCTTAGGGGCTAGCGGGAGGTACAATGAGCAGTTCTTC
>TRBV5-6|NA|TRBJ2-7|NA
CASSLRPGSSYEQYF
TGTGCCAGCAGCTTGAGACCGGGGAGCTCCTACGAGCAGTACTTC
>TRBV29-1|once|TRBJ1-5|NA
CSVDEGGNQPQHF
TGCAGCGTTGATGAGGGGGGAAATCAGCCCCAGCATTTT
>TRBV27|NA|TRBJ1-5|TRBD1
CASSLSTGGRSNQPQHF
TGTGCCAGCAGTTTATCGACAGGGGGCAGGAGCAATCAGCCCCAGCATTTT
>TRBV5-1|few|TRBJ2-1|NA
CASSLVPESYNEQFF
TGCGCCAGCAGCTTGGTTCCAGAAAGCTACAATGAGCAGTTCTTC
>TRBV27|NA|TRBJ1-2|TRBD1
CASSPGTATRALYGYTF
TGTGCCAGCAGTCCCGGGACAGCCACAAGGGCTCTTTATGGCTACACCTTC
>TRBV9|NA|TRBJ1-1|NA
CASSVDWNTEAFF
TGTGCCAGCAGCGTAGACTGGAACACTGAAGCTTTCTTT
>TRBV30|NA|TRBJ1-1|TRBD1
CACEQGGNTEAFF
TGTGCCTGCGAACAGGGGGGAAACACTGAAGCTTTCTTT
>TRBV29-1|NA|TRBJ2-7|NA
CSVGGGYEQYF
TGCAGCGTTGGGGGCGGCTACGAGCAGTACTTC
>TRBV28|NA|TRBJ2-1|TRBD2
CASRATLGLAGGGSYNEQFF
TGTGCCAGCAGGGCCACACTCGGACTAGCGGGAGGAGGCTCCTACAATGAGCAGTTCTTC
>TRBV27|NA|TRBJ2-7|TRBD1
CASSSPPGQGSYEQYF
TGTGCCAGCAGTTCACCTCCGGGACAGGGCTCCTACGAGCAGTACTTC
>TRBV5-1|once|TRBJ2-7|NA
CASSLEPSQQYF
TGCGCCAGCAGCTTGGAACCGTCTCAGCAGTACTTC
>TRBV19|NA|TRBJ2-7|TRBD1
CASSDRDYEQYF
TGTGCCAGTAGCGACAGGGATTACGAGCAGTACTTC
>TRBV27|few|TRBJ1-5|NA
CASSSTNQPQHF
TGTGCCAGCAGTTCCACGAATCAGCCCCAGCATTTT
>TRBV29-1|NA|TRBJ2-7|NA
CSVDRGYNEQYF
TGCAGCGTTGATAGAGGGTACAACGAGCAGTACTTC
>TRBV10-1|NA|TRBJ2-3|TRBD2
CASSDPAGLTDTQYF
TGCGCCAGCAGTGACCCAGCGGGACTCACAGATACGCAGTATTTT
>TRBV29-1|once|TRBJ2-3|TRBD1
CSLDRGPDTQYF
TGCAGCCTCGACAGGGGACCAGATACGCAGTATTTT
>TRBV7-9|NA|TRBJ1-2|NA
CASSLNSNYGYTF
TGTGCCAGCAGCTTAAACAGTAACTATGGCTACACCTTC